This section outlines one TCR beta chain sequence together with its context. This sample was included in a study of T cells in localized non-small cell lung cancer. Data came from immunoSEQ multiplex PCR; TCRdb stores just in-frame clones and leaves some out. The sample yields about 3,900 clones, roughly 29% seen once. Germline V gene sequence: CDR1 SGHNT, CDR2 YENEEA. The CDR3 covers 14 residues. V lost 5 bases to trimming and J lost 5 bases, with 13 bases between them. V usage is TRBV11-3 and J usage is TRBJ2-1, with D hard to call. Here the sequenced sample was lung tumor tissue, taken before any cancer treatment. The receptor's source is a male donor aged 60 or over with stage III lung adenocarcinoma. CDR3 amino acids: CASSVDYSNNEQFF. The CDR3 DNA reads as TGTGCCAGCAGCGTCGATTACAGCAACAATGAGCAGTTCTTC.